This TCR beta chain was observed in a study of cytotoxic CD8 clonotypes in ibrutinib-treated CLL. Study findings and constraints: Sampling times, which were not matched between the groups, differed between sustained-remission patients and progressing patients. Having risen at ibrutinib response, clonality had fallen back toward baseline by progression.

Genomic DNA in an amount of around 2 micrograms was extracted from cryopreserved PBMCs and used for the preparation of TCR beta libraries. Points on this clone: Its target is not known.

TCRdb keeps only in-frame clones here, not all; method: immunoSEQ multiplex PCR. The sample has 70,000 to 80,000 clones; around 84% are singletons. CDR1 and CDR2 from the germline V gene are SEHNR and FQNEAQ (reference sequence). There are 16 residues in the CDR3. V lost 5 bases to trimming and J lost 6 bases; unmatched junction nucleotides: 9. Sequences were derived from PBMCs, sampled at disease progression, from a patient treated with ibrutinib. The chain employs TRBV7-9 and TRBJ2-1; 11 nucleotides align to TRBD2. The TCR sequence derives from a human donor with chronic lymphocytic leukemia. The CDR3 loop reads CASSPPTSGGLNEQFF. The CDR3 DNA reads as TGTGCCAGCAGCCCGCCTACTAGCGGGGGCCTCAATGAGCAGTTCTTC.